This T cell receptor beta chain is from a study of blood T cell repertoires in COVID-19. Background on the study: Samples came from the United States, Italy and Spain, spanning acute and convalescent COVID-19. T cells, B-cell-depleted T cells, or PBMCs supplied cDNA or gDNA.

Seattle patient enrollment occurred during active infection, with longitudinal follow-up thereafter. Libraries were prepared by immunoSEQ multiplex PCR; TCRdb keeps only in-frame clonotypes and omits some of them. The top ten hold more than 4.5% of the sample, which has 200,000 to 300,000 clones, about 87% seen once. V dropped 2 bases and J dropped 3; count of bases not matched to a gene: 4. Germline values: CDR1 MNHNS, CDR2 SASEGT. This CDR3 has 16 amino acids. On this clone itself: The same CDR3 arises from other DNA sequences in this sample as well.

This receptor was identified in an older woman with COVID-19, enrolled during active disease. The J gene is TRBJ2-2, the V gene TRBV6-1, with 9 bases lining up with TRBD2. Sequences were obtained from peripheral blood. The CDR3 nucleotides are TGTGCCAGCAGTGAACTCGCGGGAGGGGACACCGGGGAGCTGTTTTTT. Translated, it gives CASSELAGGDTGELFF.